This TCR beta chain was observed in a study of T cell repertoires in ileal Crohn's disease. Overall study results and limits: Clonality above 26.8% at surgery always came with endoscopic recurrence. Clonal expansions were more frequent in active smokers than non-smokers at surgery.

The assay was immunoSEQ multiplex PCR, and TCRdb's table has in-frame clones only and misses some. This table holds 15,000 or so clones, 88% found once. Notes on this clone: Its matching antigen is unknown.

The receptor's source is an adult with Crohn's disease. The sequenced sample consisted of ileal tissue.

CDR3 in DNA: TGTGCCAGCAGTGCTAGCCCGGGACAGATCTCCTACGGGGAGCAGTACTTC. It yields the protein CASSASPGQISYGEQYF. V usage is TRBV27 and J usage is TRBJ2-7; 7 bases are shared with TRBD1. CDR3 length: 17 amino acids. The germline CDR1 and CDR2 sequences are MNHEY and SMNVEV (reference sequence). The trim removed 5 bases at V and 7 bases at J, leaving 20 bases unmatched.